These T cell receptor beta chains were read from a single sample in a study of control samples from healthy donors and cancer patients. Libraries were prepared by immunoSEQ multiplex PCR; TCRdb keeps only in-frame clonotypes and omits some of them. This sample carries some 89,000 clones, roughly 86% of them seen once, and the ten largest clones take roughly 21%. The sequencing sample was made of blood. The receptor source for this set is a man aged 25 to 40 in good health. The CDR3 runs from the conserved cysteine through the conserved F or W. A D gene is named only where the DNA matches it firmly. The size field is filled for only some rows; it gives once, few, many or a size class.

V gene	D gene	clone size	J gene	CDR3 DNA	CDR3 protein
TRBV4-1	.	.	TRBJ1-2	TGCGCCAGCAGCGAAGCCCAAGGGGCGATAAACTATGGCTACACCTTC	CASSEAQGAINYGYTF
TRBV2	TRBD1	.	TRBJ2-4	TGTGCCAGCAGTGATAAGGGGGCCGGCAAAAACATTCAGTACTTC	CASSDKGAGKNIQYF
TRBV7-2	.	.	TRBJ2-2	TGTGCCAGCAGCTTCAGGGGTCCGAGCGGGGAGCTGTTTTTT	CASSFRGPSGELFF
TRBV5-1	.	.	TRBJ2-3	TGCGCCAGCAGCTCATCCGGGGGGCGCACAGATACGCAGTATTTT	CASSSSGGRTDTQYF
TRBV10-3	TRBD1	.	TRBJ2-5	TGTGCCATCAGTGAGTCCCGGGACAGTCTCCAAGAGACCCAGTACTTC	CAISESRDSLQETQYF
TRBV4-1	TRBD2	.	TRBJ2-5	TGCGCCAGCAGCCAAGTAGGAAGGCGGGGGGGCCGAGAGACCCAGTACTTC	CASSQVGRRGGRETQYF
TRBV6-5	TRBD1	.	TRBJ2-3	TGTGCCAGCAGTTCCGGACAGGGGGCGAGCACAGATACGCAGTATTTT	CASSSGQGASTDTQYF
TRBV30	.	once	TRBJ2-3	TGTGCCTGGAGTGTACACCGCACAGATACGCAGTATTTT	CAWSVHRTDTQYF
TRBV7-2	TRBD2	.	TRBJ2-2	TGTGCCAGCAGCTTAGACTCGGGGGGGAACACCGGGGAGCTGTTTTTT	CASSLDSGGNTGELFF
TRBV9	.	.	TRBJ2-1	TGTGCCAGCAGCGTAGGGGAAGTTGAGCAGTTCTTC	CASSVGEVEQFF
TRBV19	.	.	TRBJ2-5	TGTGCCAGTAGTGCCTCCCGGGCGGGGGAGACCCAGTACTTC	CASSASRAGETQYF
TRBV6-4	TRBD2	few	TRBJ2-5	TGTGCCAGCAGCAGACCCCAAGGGGGGCTAGCGGGGGTTCAAGAGACCCAGTACTTC	CASSRPQGGLAGVQETQYF
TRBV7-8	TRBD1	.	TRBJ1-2	TGTGCCAGCAGCTTACAGACAGGGTCTGGCTACACCTTC	CASSLQTGSGYTF
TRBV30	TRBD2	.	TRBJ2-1	TGTGCCTGCTCGGGACTAGTAATGGGTGAGCAGTTCTTC	CACSGLVMGEQFF
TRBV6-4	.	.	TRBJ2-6	TGTGCCAGCAGTGAGGGGGCTGGGGCCAACGTCCTGACTTTC	CASSEGAGANVLTF
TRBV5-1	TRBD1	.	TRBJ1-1	TGCGCCAGCAGCACCCAGGGACAGGCACGTGAAGCTTTCTTT	CASSTQGQAREAFF
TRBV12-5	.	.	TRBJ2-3	TGTGCTAGTGGACCGGGGGCTAGGTTGGGAGATGCGCAGTATTTT	CASGPGARLGDAQYF
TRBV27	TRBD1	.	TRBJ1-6	TGTGCCAGCAGTTTAGACAGGGGCTATAATTCACCCCTCCACTTT	CASSLDRGYNSPLHF
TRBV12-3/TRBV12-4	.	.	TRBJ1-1	TGTGCCAGCGGATCTTACCTTAACACTGAAGCTTTCTTT	CASGSYLNTEAFF
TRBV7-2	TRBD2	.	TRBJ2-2	TGTGCCAGCAGCTCGGGACTAGCCACCGGGGAGCTGTTTTTT	CASSSGLATGELFF
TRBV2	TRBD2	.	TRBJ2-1	TGTGCCAGCACTAGCGGCTCCTACAATGAGCAGTTCTTC	CASTSGSYNEQFF
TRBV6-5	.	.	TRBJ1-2	TGTGCCAGCAGTTACCAATATACAGCGGATTATGGCTACACCTTC	CASSYQYTADYGYTF
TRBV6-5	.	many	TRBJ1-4	TGTGCCAGCGGACGACAGACAACTAATGAAAAACTGTTTTTT	CASGRQTTNEKLFF
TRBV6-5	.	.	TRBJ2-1	TGTGCCAGCAGTTACTTGGGGGGCAATGAGCAGTTCTTC	CASSYLGGNEQFF
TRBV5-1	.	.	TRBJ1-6	TGCGCCAGCAGCTTGGCGGGACCGTTGAGGTTGGATTCACCCCTCCACTTT	CASSLAGPLRLDSPLHF
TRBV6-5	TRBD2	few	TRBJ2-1	TGTGCCAGCAGAGATAGCGGGGGGACAAATGAGCAGTTCTTC	CASRDSGGTNEQFF
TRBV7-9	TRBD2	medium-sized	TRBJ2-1	TGTGCCAGCAGCTTTTACGGGGGGGCCCTCAATGAGCAGTTCTTC	CASSFYGGALNEQFF
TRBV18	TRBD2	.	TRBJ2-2	TGTGCCAGCTCACCACCGAGCGGGGGCCCCCCCGGGGAGCTGTTTTTT	CASSPPSGGPPGELFF
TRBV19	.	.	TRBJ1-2	TGTGCCAGTAGAGCCAGGGTGAATGGCTACACCTTC	CASRARVNGYTF
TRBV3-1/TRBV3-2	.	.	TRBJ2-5	TGTGCCAGCAGCCCCCATGTGTTGAAAGAGACCCAGTACTTC	CASSPHVLKETQYF
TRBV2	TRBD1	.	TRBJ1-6	TGTGCCAGCAGAGGACCCCGGGACAGGGGAGATAATTCACCCCTCCACTTT	CASRGPRDRGDNSPLHF
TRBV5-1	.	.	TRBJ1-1	TGCGCCAGCAGCTTGGCCGGACAGAGGAACACTGAAGCTTTCTTT	CASSLAGQRNTEAFF
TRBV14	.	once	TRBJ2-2	TGTGCCAGCAGCCAAGTCGCTGGGGTGAACACCGGGGAGCTGTTTTTT	CASSQVAGVNTGELFF
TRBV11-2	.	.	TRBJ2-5	TGTGCCAGCAGCCCCCCGGGGAAACAAGAGACCCAGTACTTC	CASSPPGKQETQYF
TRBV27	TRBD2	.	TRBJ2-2	TGTGCCAGCAGTTTTCGGTTAACGAGACTAGCGACGAACACCGGGGAGCTGTTTTTT	CASSFRLTRLATNTGELFF
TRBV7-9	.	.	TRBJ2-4	TGTGCCAGCAGCTTGGGGGACGGCCTCGGCCACTTCATTCAGTACTTC	CASSLGDGLGHFIQYF
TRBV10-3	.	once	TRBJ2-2	TGTGCCATCAGTGCGAGCTTACGGGACACCGGGGAGCTGTTTTTT	CAISASLRDTGELFF
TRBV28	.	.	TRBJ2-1	TGTGCCAGCTCCGGCTCCTACAATGAGCAGTTCTTC	CASSGSYNEQFF
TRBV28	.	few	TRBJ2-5	TGTGCCAGCAGGAGGGACCAAGAGACCCAGTACTTC	CASRRDQETQYF
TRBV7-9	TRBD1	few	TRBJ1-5	TGTGCCAGCAGCGGGACAGGGAATCAGCCCCAGCATTTT	CASSGTGNQPQHF
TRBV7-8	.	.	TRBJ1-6	TGTGCCAGCAGCCCGACACGCTACTCCTATAATTCACCCCTCCACTTT	CASSPTRYSYNSPLHF
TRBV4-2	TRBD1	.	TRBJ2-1	TGTGCCAGCAGCCAATTCGGGGACAGGGTTGTAGATGAGCAGTTCTTC	CASSQFGDRVVDEQFF
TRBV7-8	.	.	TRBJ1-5	TGTGCCAGCAGCTTAGTGGAAGGTTCACGCAATCAGCCCCAGCATTTT	CASSLVEGSRNQPQHF
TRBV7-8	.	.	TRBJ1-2	TGTGCCAGCAGCGCCTGGGGGGTGGGTGACTATGGCTACACCTTC	CASSAWGVGDYGYTF
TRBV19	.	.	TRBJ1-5	TGTGCCAGTAGTATCCCGGCAGGGAACAATCAGCCCCAGCATTTT	CASSIPAGNNQPQHF
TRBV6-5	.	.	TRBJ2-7	TGTGCCAGCAGCAGGGACGGTACTTACGAGCAGTACTTC	CASSRDGTYEQYF
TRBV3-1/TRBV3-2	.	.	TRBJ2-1	TGTGCCAGCAGCTGGGTAACGACGGGGGGCCCCTACAATGAGCAGTTCTTC	CASSWVTTGGPYNEQFF
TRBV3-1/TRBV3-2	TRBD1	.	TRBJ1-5	TGTGCCAGCAGCCCGGGACAGGGGGCGAGGCAGCCCCAGCATTTT	CASSPGQGARQPQHF
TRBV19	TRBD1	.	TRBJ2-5	TGTGCCAGTAGTCCCGACAGGGTTGAGACCCAGTACTTC	CASSPDRVETQYF
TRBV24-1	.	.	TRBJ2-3	TGTGCCACCAGTGATTTTGAGCACACAGATACGCAGTATTTT	CATSDFEHTDTQYF
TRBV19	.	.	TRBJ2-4	TGTGCCAGTAGTCCTCAAGGTTGGGGTCAAAACATTCAGTACTTC	CASSPQGWGQNIQYF
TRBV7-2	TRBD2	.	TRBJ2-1	TGTGCCAGCAGATCCTCGCGGGGGAGCTCCTACAATGAGCAGTTCTTC	CASRSSRGSSYNEQFF
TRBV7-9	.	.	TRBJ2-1	TGTGCCAGCAGCTTAGTGGTTCACTGGGGGGAGTTCTTC	CASSLVVHWGEFF
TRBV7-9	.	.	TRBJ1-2	TGTGCCAGCAGCTTAAGATTGCAGGGAATAGATGGCTACACCTTC	CASSLRLQGIDGYTF
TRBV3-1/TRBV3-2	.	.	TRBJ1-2	TGTGCCAGCAGCCATCTCTCTATCGGTGGCTACACCTTC	CASSHLSIGGYTF
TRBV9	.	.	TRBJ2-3	TGTGCCAGCAGCGTGGGGACGGGCGCAGATACGCAGTATTTT	CASSVGTGADTQYF
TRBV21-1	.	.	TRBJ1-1	TGTGCCAGCAGCAGATTACTCATGAACACTGAAGCTTTCTTT	CASSRLLMNTEAFF